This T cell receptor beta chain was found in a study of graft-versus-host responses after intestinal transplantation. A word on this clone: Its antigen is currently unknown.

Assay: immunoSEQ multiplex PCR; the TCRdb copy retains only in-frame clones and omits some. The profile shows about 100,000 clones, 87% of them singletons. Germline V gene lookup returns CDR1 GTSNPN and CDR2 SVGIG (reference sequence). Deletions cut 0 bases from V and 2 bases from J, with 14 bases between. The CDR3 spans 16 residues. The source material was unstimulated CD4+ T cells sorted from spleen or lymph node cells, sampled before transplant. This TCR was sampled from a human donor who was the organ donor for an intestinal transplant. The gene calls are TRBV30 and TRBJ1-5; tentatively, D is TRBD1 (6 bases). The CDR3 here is CAWSVGQGMGNQPQHF. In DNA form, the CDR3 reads TGTGCCTGGAGTGTGGGTCAGGGGATGGGCAATCAGCCCCAGCATTTT.